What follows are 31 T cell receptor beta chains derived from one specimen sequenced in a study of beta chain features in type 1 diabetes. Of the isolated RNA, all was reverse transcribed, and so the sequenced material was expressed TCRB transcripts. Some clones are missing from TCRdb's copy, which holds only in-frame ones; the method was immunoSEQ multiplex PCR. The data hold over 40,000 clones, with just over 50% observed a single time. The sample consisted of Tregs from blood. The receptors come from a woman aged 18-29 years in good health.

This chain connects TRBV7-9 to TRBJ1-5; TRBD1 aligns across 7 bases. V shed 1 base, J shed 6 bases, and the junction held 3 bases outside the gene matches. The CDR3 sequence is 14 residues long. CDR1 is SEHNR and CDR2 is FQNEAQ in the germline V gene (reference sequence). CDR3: CASSLGQGSQPQHF. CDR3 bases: TGTGCCAGCAGCTTAGGACAGGGTAGTCAGCCCCAGCATTTT. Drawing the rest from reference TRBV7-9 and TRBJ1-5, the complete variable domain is DTGVSQNPRHKITKRGQNVTFRCDPISEHNRLYWYRQTLGQGPEFLTYFQNEAQLEKSRLLSDRFSAERPKGSFSTLEIQRTEQGDSAMYLCASSLGQGSQPQHFGDGTRLSIL.

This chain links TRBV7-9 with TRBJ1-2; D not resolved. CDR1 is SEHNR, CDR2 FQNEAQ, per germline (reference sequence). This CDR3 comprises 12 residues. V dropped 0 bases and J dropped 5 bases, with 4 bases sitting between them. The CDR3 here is CASSLATYGYTF. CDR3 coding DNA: TGTGCCAGCAGCTTAGCTACATATGGCTACACCTTC. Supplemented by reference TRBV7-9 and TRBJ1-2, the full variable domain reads DTGVSQNPRHKITKRGQNVTFRCDPISEHNRLYWYRQTLGQGPEFLTYFQNEAQLEKSRLLSDRFSAERPKGSFSTLEIQRTEQGDSAMYLCASSLATYGYTFGSGTRLTVV.

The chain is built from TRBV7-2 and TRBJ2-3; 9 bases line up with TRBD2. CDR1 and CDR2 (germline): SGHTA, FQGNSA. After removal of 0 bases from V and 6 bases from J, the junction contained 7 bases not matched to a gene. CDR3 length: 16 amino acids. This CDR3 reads CASSLALREGLDTQYF. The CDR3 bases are TGTGCCAGCAGCTTAGCGTTGCGGGAGGGCCTGGATACGCAGTATTTT.

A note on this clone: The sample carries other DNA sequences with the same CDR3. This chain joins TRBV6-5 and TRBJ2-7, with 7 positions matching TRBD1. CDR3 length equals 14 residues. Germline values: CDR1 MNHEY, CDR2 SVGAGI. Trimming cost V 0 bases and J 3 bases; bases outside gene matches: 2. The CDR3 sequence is CASSYSGTDYEQYF. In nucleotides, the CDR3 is TGTGCCAGCAGTTACTCGGGGACAGACTACGAGCAGTACTTC.

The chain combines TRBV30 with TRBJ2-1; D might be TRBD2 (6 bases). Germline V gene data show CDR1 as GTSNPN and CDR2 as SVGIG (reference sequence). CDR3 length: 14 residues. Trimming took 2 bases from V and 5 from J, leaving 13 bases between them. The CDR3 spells CAWSTSRLDNEQFF. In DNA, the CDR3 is TGTGCCTGGAGTACTTCGCGACTAGACAATGAGCAGTTCTTC.

The CDR3: CASSYPGQINEKLFF. In DNA, the CDR3 is TGTGCCAGCAGTTACCCGGGACAAATTAATGAAAAACTGTTTTTT. This sequence joins TRBV6-6 and TRBJ1-4, with TRBD1 as a possible D gene (6 bases). Germline-derived CDR1 and CDR2 are MNHNY and SVGAGI (reference sequence). The CDR3 covers 15 residues. Trimming left V 2 bases short and J 4 bases short, with 11 bases between.

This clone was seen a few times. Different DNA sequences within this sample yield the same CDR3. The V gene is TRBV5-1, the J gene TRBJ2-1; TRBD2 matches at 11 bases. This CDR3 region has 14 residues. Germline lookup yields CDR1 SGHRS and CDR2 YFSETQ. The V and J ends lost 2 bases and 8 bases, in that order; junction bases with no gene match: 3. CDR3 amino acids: CASSFSGRGDEQFF. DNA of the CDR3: TGCGCCAGCAGCTTTAGCGGGAGGGGGGATGAGCAGTTCTTC.

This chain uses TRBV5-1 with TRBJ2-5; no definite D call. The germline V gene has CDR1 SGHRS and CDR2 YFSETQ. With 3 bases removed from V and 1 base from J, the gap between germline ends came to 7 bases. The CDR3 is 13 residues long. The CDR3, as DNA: TGCGCCAGCAGCTGGGCCGTCCAAGAGACCCAGTACTTC. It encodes CASSWAVQETQYF.

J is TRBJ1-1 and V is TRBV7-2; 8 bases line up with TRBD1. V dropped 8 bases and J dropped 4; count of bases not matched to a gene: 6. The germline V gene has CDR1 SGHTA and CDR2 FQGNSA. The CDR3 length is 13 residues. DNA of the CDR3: TGTGCCAGCTCACCGGACAGGGCCACTGAAGCTTTCTTT. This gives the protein CASSPDRATEAFF.

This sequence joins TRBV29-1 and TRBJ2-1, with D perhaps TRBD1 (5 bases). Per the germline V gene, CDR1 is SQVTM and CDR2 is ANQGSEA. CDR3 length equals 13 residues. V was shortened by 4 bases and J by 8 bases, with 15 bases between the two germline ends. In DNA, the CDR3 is TGCAGCGTTGTCGCAGGGATGGTTTATGAGCAGTTCTTC. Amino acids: CSVVAGMVYEQFF.

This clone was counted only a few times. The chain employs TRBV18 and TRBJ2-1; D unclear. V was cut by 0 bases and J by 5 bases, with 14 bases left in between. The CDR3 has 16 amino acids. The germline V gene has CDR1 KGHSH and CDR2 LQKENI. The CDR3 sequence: CASSPPSGDKNNEQFF. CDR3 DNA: TGTGCCAGCTCACCACCGTCTGGCGACAAGAACAATGAGCAGTTCTTC.

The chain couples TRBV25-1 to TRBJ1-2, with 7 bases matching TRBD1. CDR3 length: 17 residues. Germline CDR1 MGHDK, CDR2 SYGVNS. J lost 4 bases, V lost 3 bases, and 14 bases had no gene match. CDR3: CASSDLGLTGSVYGYTF. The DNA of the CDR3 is TGTGCCAGCAGTGACCTGGGGCTGACAGGGTCTGTCTATGGCTACACCTTC.

The DNA of the CDR3 is TGCGCCAGCAGCTTGGCCGGGGGCACCGGGGAGCTGTTTTTT. The encoded protein is CASSLAGGTGELFF. The chain joins TRBV5-1 to TRBJ2-2, with D maybe TRBD2 (6 bases). CDR3 length equals 14 residues. V was clipped by 0 bases and J by 4 bases, with 7 bases between them. CDR1 and CDR2 (germline): SGHRS, YFSETQ. The whole variable domain, filled in from reference TRBV5-1 and TRBJ2-2, reads KAGVTQTPRYLIKTRGQQVTLSCSPISGHRSVSWYQQTPGQGLQFLFEYFSETQRNKGNFPGRFSGRQFSNSRSEMNVSTLELGDSALYLCASSLAGGTGELFFGEGSRLTVL.

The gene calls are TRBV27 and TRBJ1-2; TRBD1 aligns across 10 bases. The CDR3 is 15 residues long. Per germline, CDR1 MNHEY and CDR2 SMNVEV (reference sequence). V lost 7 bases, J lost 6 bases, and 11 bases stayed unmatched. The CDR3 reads CASKPGQGFLDGYTF. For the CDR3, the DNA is TGTGCCAGCAAACCGGGACAGGGGTTTTTGGATGGCTACACCTTC.

The DNA for the CDR3 is TGTGCCAGCAGCTCCCAGGGCCAACAGGGGAATGAGCAGTTCTTC. This encodes CASSSQGQQGNEQFF. V and J are TRBV11-2 and TRBJ2-1; TRBD1 agrees at 7 bases. CDR3 size: 15 residues. J lost 7 bases, V lost 4 bases, and 10 bases had no gene match. Germline lookup yields CDR1 SGHAT and CDR2 FQNNGV.

The CDR3 loop reads CASSDAAHQGQGKGEQYF. In DNA form, the CDR3 reads TGCGCCAGCAGTGATGCTGCGCATCAGGGACAGGGGAAAGGCGAGCAGTACTTC. The chain links TRBV10-2 to TRBJ2-7, with TRBD1 matching over 10 bases. CDR3 length: 18 amino acids. From germline, CDR1 is WSHSY and CDR2 SAAADI. V dropped 3 bases and J dropped 6; count of bases not matched to a gene: 17.

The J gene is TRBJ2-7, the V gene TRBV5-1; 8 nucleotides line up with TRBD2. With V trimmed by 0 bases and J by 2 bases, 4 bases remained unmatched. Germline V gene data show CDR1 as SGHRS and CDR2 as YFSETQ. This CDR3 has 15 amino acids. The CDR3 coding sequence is TGCGCCAGCAGCTTGGCTAGCGGGCCCGCCTACGAGCAGTACTTC. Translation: CASSLASGPAYEQYF.

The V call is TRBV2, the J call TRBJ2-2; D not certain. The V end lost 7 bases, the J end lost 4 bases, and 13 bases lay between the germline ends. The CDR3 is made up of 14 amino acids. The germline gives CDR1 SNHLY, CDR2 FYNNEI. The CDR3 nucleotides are TGTGCCAGCATCAGCGAGTCCGGCACCGGGGAGCTGTTTTTT. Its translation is CASISESGTGELFF.

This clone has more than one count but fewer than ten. CDR3 nucleotide sequence: TGTGCCAGCAGCTCCGGGACTCCCCCCTACGAGCAGTACTTC. Its protein product is CASSSGTPPYEQYF. The chain carries TRBV7-9 and TRBJ2-7; the D gene is possibly TRBD2 (6 bases). CDR3 length equals 14 residues. V dropped 4 bases and J dropped 2 bases, with 12 bases sitting between them. CDR1 SEHNR and CDR2 FQNEAQ come from the germline V gene (reference sequence).

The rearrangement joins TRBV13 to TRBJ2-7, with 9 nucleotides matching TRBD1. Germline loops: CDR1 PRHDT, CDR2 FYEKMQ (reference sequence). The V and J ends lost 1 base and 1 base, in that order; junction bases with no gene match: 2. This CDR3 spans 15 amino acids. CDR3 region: CASSLAQGASYEQYF. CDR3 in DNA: TGTGCCAGCAGCTTAGCACAGGGGGCTTCCTACGAGCAGTACTTC. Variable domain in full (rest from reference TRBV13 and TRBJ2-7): AAGVIQSPRHLIKEKRETATLKCYPIPRHDTVYWYQQGPGQDPQFLISFYEKMQSDKGSIPDRFSAQQFSDYHSELNMSSLELGDSALYFCASSLAQGASYEQYFGPGTRLTVT.

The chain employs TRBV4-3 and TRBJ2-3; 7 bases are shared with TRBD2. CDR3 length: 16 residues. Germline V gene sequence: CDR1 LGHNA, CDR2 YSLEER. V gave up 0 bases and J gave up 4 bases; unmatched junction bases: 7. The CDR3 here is CASSQERAGVADTQYF. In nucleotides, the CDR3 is TGCGCCAGCAGCCAAGAAAGGGCGGGAGTGGCAGATACGCAGTATTTT.

CDR3 in DNA: TGTGCCAGCAAGATACAAGGCAGGGGCTACGAGCAGTACTTC. Protein product: CASKIQGRGYEQYF. The V gene is TRBV6-6, the J gene TRBJ2-7; possible D gene TRBD1, 6 bases. This CDR3 spans 14 amino acids. Germline V gene lookup returns CDR1 MNHNY and CDR2 SVGAGI (reference sequence). V was cut by 7 bases and J by 3 bases, with 16 bases left in between.

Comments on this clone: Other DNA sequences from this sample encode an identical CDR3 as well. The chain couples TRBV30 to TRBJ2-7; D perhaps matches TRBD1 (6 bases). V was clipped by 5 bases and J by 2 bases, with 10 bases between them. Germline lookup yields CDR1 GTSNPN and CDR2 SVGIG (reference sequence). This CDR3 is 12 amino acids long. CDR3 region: CAWGGGTYEQYF. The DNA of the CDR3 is TGTGCCTGGGGGGGCGGAACCTACGAGCAGTACTTC. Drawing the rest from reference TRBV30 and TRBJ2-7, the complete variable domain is SQTIHQWPATLVQPVGSPLSLECTVEGTSNPNLYWYRQAAGRGLQLLFYSVGIGQISSEVPQNLSASRPQDRQFILSSKKLLLSDSGFYLCAWGGGTYEQYFGPGTRLTVT.

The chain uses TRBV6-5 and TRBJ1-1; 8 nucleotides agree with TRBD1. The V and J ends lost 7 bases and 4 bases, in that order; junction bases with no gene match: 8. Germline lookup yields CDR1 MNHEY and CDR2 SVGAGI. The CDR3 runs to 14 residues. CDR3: CASNPITGGTEAFF. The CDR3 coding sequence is TGTGCCAGCAACCCTATCACAGGGGGCACTGAAGCTTTCTTT.

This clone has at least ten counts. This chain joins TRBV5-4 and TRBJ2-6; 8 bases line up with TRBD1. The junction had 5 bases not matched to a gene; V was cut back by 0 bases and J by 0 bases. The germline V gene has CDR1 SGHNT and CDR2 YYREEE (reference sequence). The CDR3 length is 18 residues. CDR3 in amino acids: CASSLVSGGSSGANVLTF. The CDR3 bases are TGTGCCAGCAGCTTGGTTTCAGGGGGCTCCTCTGGGGCCAACGTCCTGACTTTC.

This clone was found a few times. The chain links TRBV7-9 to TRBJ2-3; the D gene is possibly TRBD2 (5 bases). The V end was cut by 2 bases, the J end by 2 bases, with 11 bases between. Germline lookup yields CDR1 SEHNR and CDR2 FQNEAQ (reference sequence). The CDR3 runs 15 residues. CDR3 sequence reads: CASSLSRGLTDTQYF. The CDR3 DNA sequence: TGTGCCAGCAGCTTATCGAGAGGGCTCACAGATACGCAGTATTTT.

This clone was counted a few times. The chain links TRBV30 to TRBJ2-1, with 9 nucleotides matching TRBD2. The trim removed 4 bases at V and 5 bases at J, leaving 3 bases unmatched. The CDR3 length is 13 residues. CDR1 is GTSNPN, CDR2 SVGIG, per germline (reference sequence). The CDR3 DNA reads TGTGCCTGGATGGGACTAGCAAACAATGAGCAGTTCTTC. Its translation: CAWMGLANNEQFF. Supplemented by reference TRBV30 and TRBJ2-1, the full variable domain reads SQTIHQWPATLVQPVGSPLSLECTVEGTSNPNLYWYRQAAGRGLQLLFYSVGIGQISSEVPQNLSASRPQDRQFILSSKKLLLSDSGFYLCAWMGLANNEQFFGPGTRLTVL.

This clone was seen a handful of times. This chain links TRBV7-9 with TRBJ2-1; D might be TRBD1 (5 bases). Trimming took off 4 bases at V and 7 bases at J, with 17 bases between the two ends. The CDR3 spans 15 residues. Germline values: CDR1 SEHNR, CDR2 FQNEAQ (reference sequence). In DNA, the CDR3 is TGTGCCAGCAGCTCAACCGGAAGGGGTAAGAATGAGCAGTTCTTC. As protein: CASSSTGRGKNEQFF.

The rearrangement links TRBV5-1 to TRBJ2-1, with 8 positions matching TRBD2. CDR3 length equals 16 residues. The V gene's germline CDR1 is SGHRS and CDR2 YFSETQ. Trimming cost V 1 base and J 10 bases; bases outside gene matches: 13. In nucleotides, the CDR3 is TGCGCCAGCAGCTTGACCCCCCGGCGGGAGGCAGGGGAGCAGTTCTTC. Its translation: CASSLTPRREAGEQFF.

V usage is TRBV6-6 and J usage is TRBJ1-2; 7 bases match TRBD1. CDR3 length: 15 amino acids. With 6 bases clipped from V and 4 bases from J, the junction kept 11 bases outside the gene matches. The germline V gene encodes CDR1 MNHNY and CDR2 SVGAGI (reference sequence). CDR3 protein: CASREGTANIYGYTF. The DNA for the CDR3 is TGTGCCAGCAGGGAAGGGACAGCCAATATCTATGGCTACACCTTC.

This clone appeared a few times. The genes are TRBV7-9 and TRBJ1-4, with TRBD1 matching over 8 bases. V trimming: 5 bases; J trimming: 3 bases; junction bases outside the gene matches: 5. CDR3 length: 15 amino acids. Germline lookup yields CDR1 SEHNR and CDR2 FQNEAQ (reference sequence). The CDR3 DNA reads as TGTGCCAGCAGCCCTCAGGGGGCATCTAATGAAAAACTGTTTTTT. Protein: CASSPQGASNEKLFF.